The subject of this entry is one T cell receptor beta chain. Measured with immunoSEQ multiplex PCR; TCRdb has only the in-frame clones, and not every one. The sample has 40,000 to 60,000 clones, around 84% seen once; the top ten hold about 17%. The data originate from a study of T cells in localized non-small cell lung cancer. Germline V CDR1 and CDR2: MNHEY, SMNVEV (reference sequence). This CDR3 is 14 amino acids long. Trimming at V came to 5 bases and at J to 1 base, leaving 1 base not matched to a gene. The chain has TRBV27 and TRBJ2-7; 11 bases are a match to TRBD1. This TCR came from a female donor with stage II lung adenocarcinoma. The starting material was PBMCs, obtained before any cancer treatment. The CDR3 loop is CASSGQGASYEQYF. The CDR3 nucleotides are TGTGCCAGCAGTGGACAGGGGGCATCCTACGAGCAGTACTTC.